Below are 7 T cell receptor beta chains sequenced from a single sample in a study of cytomegalovirus exposure and HLA in healthy donors. Here immunoSEQ multiplex PCR was the method, and the copy in TCRdb shows in-frame clones only, minus some. The sample contains around 250,000 clones, about 90% of which appear only once. Sequencing was carried out using PBMCs. The origin of the receptors is a woman aged 18-35 years in good health and CMV-seronegative.

The chain joins TRBV21-1 to TRBJ2-5; the table's D call TRBD2 went unverified against the DNA. TRBV21-1 has pseudogene status. The length of the CDR3 is 12 residues. The DNA for the CDR3 is TGTGCCAGCCTTCTAAGAGGGGAGACCCAGTACTTC. It is translated as CASLLRGETQYF.

This chain connects TRBV29-1 to TRBJ1-1; D might be TRBD1 (6 bases). The CDR3 length is 14 residues. Germline CDR1 SQVTM, CDR2 ANQGSEA. The V and J ends lost 6 bases and 0 bases respectively, with 14 bases between them. CDR3 DNA: TGCAGCGTGCTGGGACAAACTCTGAACACTGAAGCTTTCTTT. Its protein is CSVLGQTLNTEAFF.

A few counts support this clone. This chain uses TRBV5-1 with TRBJ1-5, with TRBD1 matching over 8 bases. Germline assignment: CDR1 SGHRS and CDR2 YFSETQ. Trimming took 0 bases from V and 7 from J; bases not matched to a gene: 3. The CDR3 covers 14 residues. The CDR3 bases are TGCGCCAGCAGCTTGGGACAGGGGAGGCAGCCCCAGCATTTT. Protein sequence: CASSLGQGRQPQHF.

V usage is TRBV6-4 and J usage is TRBJ1-6; 7 bases fit TRBD1. The CDR3 is 17 amino acids. Germline CDR1 is MRHNA and CDR2 is SNTAGT. V was clipped by 7 bases and J by 5 bases; unmatched bases: 14. The chain's CDR3 is CASTFSARDRNNSPLHF. In nucleotides, the CDR3 is TGTGCCAGCACCTTCTCCGCCCGGGACAGAAATAATTCACCCCTCCACTTT.

The chain has TRBV5-1 and TRBJ2-1; TRBD1 matches at 9 bases. The CDR3 is made up of 18 amino acids. Germline V gene lookup returns CDR1 SGHRS and CDR2 YFSETQ. J gave up 0 bases and V 0 bases, and 7 bases lay outside the gene matches. The CDR3 region has the DNA TGCGCCAGCAGCTTGGCTCCAAGACAGGGGGGCTCCTACAATGAGCAGTTCTTC. Translating gives CASSLAPRQGGSYNEQFF.

The rearrangement links TRBV7-9 to TRBJ1-2, with 7 bases that match TRBD1. The V and J ends lost 1 base and 5 bases, in that order; junction bases with no gene match: 10. CDR1 and CDR2 from the germline V gene are SEHNR and FQNEAQ (reference sequence). The CDR3 extends over 16 amino acids. The CDR3 is CASSLVRDRGDYGYTF. The CDR3, as DNA: TGTGCCAGCAGCTTAGTGCGGGACAGAGGTGATTATGGCTACACCTTC.

In its sample, this clone was seen once. The chain uses TRBV19 and TRBJ1-4; tentative D call: TRBD1 (6 bases). CDR3 length: 16 residues. The V and J ends lost 6 bases and 0 bases respectively, with 14 bases between them. The germline V gene has CDR1 LNHDA and CDR2 SQIVND (reference sequence). The CDR3 DNA is TGTGCCAGTAGACACAGGGTCCCGGCAACTAATGAAAAACTGTTTTTT. It yields the protein CASRHRVPATNEKLFF.